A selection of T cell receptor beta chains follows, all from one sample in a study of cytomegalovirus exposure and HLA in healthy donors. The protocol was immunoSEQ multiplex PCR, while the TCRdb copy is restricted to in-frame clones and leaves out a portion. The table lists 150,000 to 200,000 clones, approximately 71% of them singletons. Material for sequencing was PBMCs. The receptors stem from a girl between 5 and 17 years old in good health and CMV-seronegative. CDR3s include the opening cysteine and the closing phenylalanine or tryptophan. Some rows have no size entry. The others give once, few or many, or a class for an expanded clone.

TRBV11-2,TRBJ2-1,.,CASSLVFGEWSYNEQFF
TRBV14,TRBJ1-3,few,CASSPLMGPGNTIYF
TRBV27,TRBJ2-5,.,CASRNTGGRGTQYF
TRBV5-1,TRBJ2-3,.,CASSLTGTSTDTQYF
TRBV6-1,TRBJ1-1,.,CASSELDRFSEAFF
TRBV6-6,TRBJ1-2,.,CASSYHGGYTF
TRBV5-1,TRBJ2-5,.,CASSLANGGREETQYF
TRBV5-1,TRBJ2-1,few,CASGNTGNEQFF
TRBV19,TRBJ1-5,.,CASSPFGTGNQPQHF
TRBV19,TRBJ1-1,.,CASSKAGDRPLNTEAFF
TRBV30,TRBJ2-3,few,CAWRERGGLIEDTQYF
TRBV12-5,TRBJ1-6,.,CAREPRPGTEDLYNSPLHF
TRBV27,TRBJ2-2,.,CAVRDWVTGELFF
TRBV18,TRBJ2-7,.,CASSPNDRTDTYEQYF
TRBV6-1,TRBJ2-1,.,CASSERLTRLSYNEQFF
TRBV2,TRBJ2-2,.,CASHASGGFTGELFF
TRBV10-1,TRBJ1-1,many,CASIGQGKLKAFF
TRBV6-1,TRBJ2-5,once,CASSEEYSMGGETQYF
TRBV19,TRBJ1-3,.,CASSIGAGSSGNTIYF
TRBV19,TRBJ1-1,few,CATSGGTRRAFF
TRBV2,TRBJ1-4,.,CASRTGQGRTFEKLFF
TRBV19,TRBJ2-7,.,CASSRTRQAQQYF
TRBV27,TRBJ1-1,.,CASSFSVNTEAFF
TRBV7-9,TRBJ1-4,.,CASSPPAGNEKLFF
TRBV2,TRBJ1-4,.,CASSPQGLVEKLFF
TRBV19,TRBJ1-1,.,CASSLGQGSTEAFF
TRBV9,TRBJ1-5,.,CASSVDSYSNQPQHF
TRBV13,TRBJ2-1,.,CASSTGQGGVNEQFF
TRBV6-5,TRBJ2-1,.,CASSYLSSGETHEQFF
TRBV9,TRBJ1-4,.,CASSTTGTANEKLFF
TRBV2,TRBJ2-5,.,CASLRGGETQYF
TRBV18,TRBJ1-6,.,CASSPQPGGDSPLHF